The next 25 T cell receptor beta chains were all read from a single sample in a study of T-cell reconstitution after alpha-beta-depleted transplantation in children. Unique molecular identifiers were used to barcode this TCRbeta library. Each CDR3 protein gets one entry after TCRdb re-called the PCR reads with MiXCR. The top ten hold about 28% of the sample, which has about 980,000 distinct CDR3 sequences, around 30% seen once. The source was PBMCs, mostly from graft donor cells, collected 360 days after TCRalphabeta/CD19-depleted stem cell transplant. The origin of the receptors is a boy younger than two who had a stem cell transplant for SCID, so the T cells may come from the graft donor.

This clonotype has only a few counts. CDR3 DNA: TGCGCCAGCAGCCAAGACCCAGGGGCCTACTATAATTCACCCCTCCACTTT. Translation gives CASSQDPGAYYNSPLHF. This sequence joins TRBV4-1 and TRBJ1-6; D may be TRBD1 (6 bases). Trimming removed 0 bases at V and 3 bases at J, with 12 bases between. The CDR3 loop spans 17 amino acids. Germline CDR1 is MGHRA and CDR2 is YSYEKL.

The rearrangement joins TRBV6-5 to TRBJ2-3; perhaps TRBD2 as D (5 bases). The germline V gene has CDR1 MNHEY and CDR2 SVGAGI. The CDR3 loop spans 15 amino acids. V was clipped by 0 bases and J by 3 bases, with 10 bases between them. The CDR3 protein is CASSYSVGITDTQYF. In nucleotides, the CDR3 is TGTGCCAGCAGTTACTCGGTCGGGATTACAGATACGCAGTATTTT.

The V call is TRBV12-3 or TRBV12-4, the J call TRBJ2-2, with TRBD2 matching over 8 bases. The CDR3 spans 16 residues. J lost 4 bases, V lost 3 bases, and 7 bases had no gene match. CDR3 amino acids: CASSFNPAGATGELFF. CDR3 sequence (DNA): TGTGCCAGCAGTTTCAACCCAGCGGGGGCCACCGGGGAGCTGTTTTTT.

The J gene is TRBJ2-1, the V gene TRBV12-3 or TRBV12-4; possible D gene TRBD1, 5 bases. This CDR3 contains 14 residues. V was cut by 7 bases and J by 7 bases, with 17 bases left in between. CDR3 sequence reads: CASTWTQSANEQFF. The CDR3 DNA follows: TGTGCCAGCACCTGGACACAATCTGCGAATGAGCAGTTCTTC.

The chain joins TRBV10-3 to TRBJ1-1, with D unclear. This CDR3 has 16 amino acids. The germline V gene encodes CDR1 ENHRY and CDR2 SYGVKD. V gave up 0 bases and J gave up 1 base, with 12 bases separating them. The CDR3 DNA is TGTGCCATCAGTGAGTCTATCCGGGCCGGGAACACTGAAGCTTTCTTT. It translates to CAISESIRAGNTEAFF.

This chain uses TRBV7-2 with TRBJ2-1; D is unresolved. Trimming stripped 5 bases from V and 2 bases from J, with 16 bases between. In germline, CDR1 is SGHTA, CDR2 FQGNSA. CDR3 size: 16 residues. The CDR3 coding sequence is TGTGCCAGCAGCCCCTGGCTTGCTAGTCCCTACAATGAGCAGTTCTTC. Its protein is CASSPWLASPYNEQFF.

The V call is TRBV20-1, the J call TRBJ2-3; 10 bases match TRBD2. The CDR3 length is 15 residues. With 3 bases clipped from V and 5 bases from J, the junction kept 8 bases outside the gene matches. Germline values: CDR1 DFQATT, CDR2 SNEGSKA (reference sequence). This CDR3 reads CSARERGGLGDTQYF. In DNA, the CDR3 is TGCAGTGCTAGGGAGCGGGGGGGCCTGGGAGATACGCAGTATTTT.

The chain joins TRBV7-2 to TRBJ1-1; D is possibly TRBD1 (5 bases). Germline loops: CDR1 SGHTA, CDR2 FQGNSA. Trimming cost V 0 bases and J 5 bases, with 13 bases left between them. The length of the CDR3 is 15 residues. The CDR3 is CASSLATPWGTEAFF. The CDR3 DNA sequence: TGTGCCAGCAGCTTAGCAACGCCTTGGGGGACTGAAGCTTTCTTT.

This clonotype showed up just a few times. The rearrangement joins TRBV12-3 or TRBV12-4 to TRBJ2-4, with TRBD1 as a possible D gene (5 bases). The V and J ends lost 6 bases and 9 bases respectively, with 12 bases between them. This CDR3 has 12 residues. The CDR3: CASSLRQGIQYF. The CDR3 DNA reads TGTGCCAGCAGCCTCCGCCAGGGCATTCAGTACTTC.

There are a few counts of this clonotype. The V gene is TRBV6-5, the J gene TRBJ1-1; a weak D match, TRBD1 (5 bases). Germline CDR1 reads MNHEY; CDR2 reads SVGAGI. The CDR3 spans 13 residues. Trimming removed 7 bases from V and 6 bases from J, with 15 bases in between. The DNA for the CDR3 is TGTGCCAGCACGCCGAGGGGATTCGCTGAAGCTTTCTTT. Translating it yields CASTPRGFAEAFF.

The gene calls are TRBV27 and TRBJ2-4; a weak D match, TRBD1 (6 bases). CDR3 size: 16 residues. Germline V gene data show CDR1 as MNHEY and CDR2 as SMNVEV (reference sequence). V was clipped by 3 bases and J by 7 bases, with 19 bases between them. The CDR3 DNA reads TGTGCCAGCAGTTTCCCACCCGGGACACCTGGGAACATTCAGTACTTC. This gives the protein CASSFPPGTPGNIQYF.

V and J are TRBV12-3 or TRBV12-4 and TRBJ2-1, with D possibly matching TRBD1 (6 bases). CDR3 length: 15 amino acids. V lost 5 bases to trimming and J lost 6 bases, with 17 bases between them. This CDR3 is CASSRQGPLINEQFF. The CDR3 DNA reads TGTGCCAGCAGTCGTCAGGGGCCCCTAATCAATGAGCAGTTCTTC.

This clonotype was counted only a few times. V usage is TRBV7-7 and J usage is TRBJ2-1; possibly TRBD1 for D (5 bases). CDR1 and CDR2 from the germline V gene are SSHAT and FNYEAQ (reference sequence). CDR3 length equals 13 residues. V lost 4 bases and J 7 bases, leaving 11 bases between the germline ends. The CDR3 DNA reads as TGTGCCAGCAGCTCCTGGGGCAAGAATGAGCAGTTCTTC. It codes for CASSSWGKNEQFF.

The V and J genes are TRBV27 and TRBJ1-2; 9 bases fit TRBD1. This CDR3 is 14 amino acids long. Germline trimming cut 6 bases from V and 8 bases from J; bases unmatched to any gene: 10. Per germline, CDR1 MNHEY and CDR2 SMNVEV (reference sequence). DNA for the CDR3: TGTGCCAGCAGGGATTTCCGGGACAGGGCGGGCTACACCTTC. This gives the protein CASRDFRDRAGYTF.

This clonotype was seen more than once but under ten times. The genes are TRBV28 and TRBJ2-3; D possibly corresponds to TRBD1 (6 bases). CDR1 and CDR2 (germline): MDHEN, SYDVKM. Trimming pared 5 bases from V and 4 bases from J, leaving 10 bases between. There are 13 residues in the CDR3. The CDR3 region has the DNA TGTGCCAGCAGTCAACAGGGCCCAGATACGCAGTATTTT. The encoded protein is CASSQQGPDTQYF.

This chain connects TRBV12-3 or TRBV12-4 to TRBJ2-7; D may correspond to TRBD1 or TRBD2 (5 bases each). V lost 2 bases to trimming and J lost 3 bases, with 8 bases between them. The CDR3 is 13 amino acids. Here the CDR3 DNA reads TGTGCCAGCAGTTTACTGAGGGGCTACGAGCAGTACTTC. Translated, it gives CASSLLRGYEQYF.

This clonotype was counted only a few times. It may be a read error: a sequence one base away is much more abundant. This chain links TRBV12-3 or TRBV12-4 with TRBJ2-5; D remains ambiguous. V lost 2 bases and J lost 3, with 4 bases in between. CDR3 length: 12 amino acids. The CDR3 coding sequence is TGTGCCAGCAGTTTACTCAAAGAGACCCAGTACTTC. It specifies CASSLLKETQYF.

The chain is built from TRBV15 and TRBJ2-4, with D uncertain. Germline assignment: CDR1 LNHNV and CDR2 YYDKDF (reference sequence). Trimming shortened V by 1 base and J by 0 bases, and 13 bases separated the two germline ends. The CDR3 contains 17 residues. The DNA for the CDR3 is TGTGCCACCAGCAGAGCCGAGGCAGGCCTAGCCAAAAACATTCAGTACTTC. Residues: CATSRAEAGLAKNIQYF.

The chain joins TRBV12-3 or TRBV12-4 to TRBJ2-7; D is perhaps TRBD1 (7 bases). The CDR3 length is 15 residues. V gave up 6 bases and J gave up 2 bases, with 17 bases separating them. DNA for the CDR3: TGTGCCAGCAGGGGGGGCCGGGACAGCACCTACGAGCAGTACTTC. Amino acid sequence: CASRGGRDSTYEQYF.

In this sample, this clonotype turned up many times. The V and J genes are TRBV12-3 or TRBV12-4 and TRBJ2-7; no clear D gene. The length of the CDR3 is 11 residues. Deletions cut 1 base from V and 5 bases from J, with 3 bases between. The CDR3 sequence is CASSLVNEQYF. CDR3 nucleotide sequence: TGTGCCAGCAGTTTAGTCAACGAGCAGTACTTC.

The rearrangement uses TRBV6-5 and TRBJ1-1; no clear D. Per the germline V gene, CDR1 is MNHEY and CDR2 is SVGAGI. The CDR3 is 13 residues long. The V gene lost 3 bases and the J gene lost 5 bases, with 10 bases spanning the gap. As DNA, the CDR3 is TGTGCCAGCAGTTATCACGTACGGACTGAAGCTTTCTTT. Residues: CASSYHVRTEAFF.

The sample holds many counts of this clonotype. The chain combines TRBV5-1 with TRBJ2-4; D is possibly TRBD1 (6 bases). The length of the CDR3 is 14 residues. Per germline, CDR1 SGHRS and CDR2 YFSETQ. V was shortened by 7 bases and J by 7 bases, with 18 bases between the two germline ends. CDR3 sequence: CASRLQGDGNIQYF. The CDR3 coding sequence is TGCGCCAGCCGCCTACAGGGAGACGGGAACATTCAGTACTTC. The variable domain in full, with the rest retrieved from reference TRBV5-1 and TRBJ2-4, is KAGVTQTPRYLIKTRGQQVTLSCSPISGHRSVSWYQQTPGQGLQFLFEYFSETQRNKGNFPGRFSGRQFSNSRSEMNVSTLELGDSALYLCASRLQGDGNIQYFGAGTRLSVL.

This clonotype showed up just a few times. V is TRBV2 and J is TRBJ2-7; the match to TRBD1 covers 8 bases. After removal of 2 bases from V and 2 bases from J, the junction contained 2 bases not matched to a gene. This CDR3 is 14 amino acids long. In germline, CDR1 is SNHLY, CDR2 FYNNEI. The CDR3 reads CASSEQGATYEQYF. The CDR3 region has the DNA TGTGCCAGCAGTGAACAGGGGGCCACCTACGAGCAGTACTTC.

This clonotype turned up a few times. CDR3 sequence reads: CASSQGDRENTEAFF. In nucleotides, the CDR3 is TGCGCCAGCAGCCAAGGGGACAGGGAAAACACTGAAGCTTTCTTT. V gene TRBV4-1 combines with J gene TRBJ1-1, with 9 bases that match TRBD1. The trim removed 1 base at V and 2 bases at J, leaving 2 bases unmatched. Germline loops: CDR1 MGHRA, CDR2 YSYEKL. The CDR3 loop spans 15 amino acids.

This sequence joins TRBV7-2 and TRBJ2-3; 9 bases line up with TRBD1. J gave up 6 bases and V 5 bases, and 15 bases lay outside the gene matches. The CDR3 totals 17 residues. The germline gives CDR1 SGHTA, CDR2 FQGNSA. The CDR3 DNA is TGTGCCAGCAGCGCAGAAGGGACAGGGAACTTCAGGGATACGCAGTATTTT. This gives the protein CASSAEGTGNFRDTQYF.